One sample yielded the 31 T cell receptor beta chains listed below, sequenced in a study of blood T cell repertoires in COVID-19. Profiled with immunoSEQ multiplex PCR; TCRdb holds only in-frame clones, not every one. The sample includes 150,000 or so clones, about four fifths seen only once; the top ten take approximately 3.8%. The sequencing sample was made of peripheral blood. The receptor set was obtained from an older woman with acute or convalescent COVID-19.

The V and J genes are TRBV29-1 and TRBJ2-1; no firm D call. V was cut by 7 bases and J by 0 bases, with 13 bases left in between. The CDR3 loop spans 14 amino acids. CDR1 and CDR2 (germline): SQVTM, ANQGSEA. CDR3 residues: CSAATLGSYNEQFF. CDR3 sequence (DNA): TGCAGCGCAGCGACCCTAGGCTCCTACAATGAGCAGTTCTTC.

The CDR3 sequence is CASSLDLGHRGPYEQYF. In nucleotides, the CDR3 is TGTGCCAGCAGCTTGGATCTGGGCCACAGGGGGCCGTACGAGCAGTACTTC. The genes are TRBV5-4 and TRBJ2-7, with 9 bases aligning to TRBD1. This CDR3 spans 17 amino acids. Germline lookup yields CDR1 SGHNT and CDR2 YYREEE (reference sequence). The ends lost 0 bases at V and 4 bases at J; junction bases unmatched: 11.

The chain links TRBV18 to TRBJ2-1, with 8 nucleotides matching TRBD1. Germline lookup yields CDR1 KGHSH and CDR2 LQKENI. CDR3 size: 13 residues. The J segment lost 4 bases and the V segment lost 11 bases, leaving 7 bases of the junction unmatched. CDR3 nucleotides: TGTGCCCTCAGGACAGGGTCTTACAATGAGCAGTTCTTC. Encoded protein: CALRTGSYNEQFF.

Note on this clone: At one end, the junction sequence differs from germline, possibly due to a read error. The chain employs TRBV6-2 or TRBV6-3 and TRBJ2-3, with 8 bases identical to TRBD2. This CDR3 is 16 amino acids long. Per germline, CDR1 MNHEY and CDR2 SVGEGT. CDR3 region: CASSNLQTSATYTQYF. CDR3 nucleotide sequence: TGTGCCAGCAGCAACCTTCAGACTAGCGCCACATATACGCAGTATTTT.

The V gene is TRBV28, the J gene TRBJ2-7; 8 bases map to TRBD2. In germline, CDR1 is MDHEN, CDR2 SYDVKM. This CDR3 comprises 14 residues. V dropped 5 bases and J dropped 5; count of bases not matched to a gene: 8. CDR3 loop: CASSRTSGRNEQYF. The CDR3 DNA follows: TGTGCCAGCAGTCGAACTAGCGGTCGCAACGAGCAGTACTTC.

The gene calls are TRBV11-2 and TRBJ1-2; the D gene is possibly TRBD1 (6 bases). The ends were cut back, 5 bases at V and 3 bases at J, with 16 bases in the middle. Germline V CDR1 and CDR2: SGHAT, FQNNGV. The CDR3 length is 15 residues. The CDR3 region is CASSHRGSKYYGYTF. CDR3 DNA sequence: TGTGCCAGCAGCCATAGGGGGTCGAAGTACTATGGCTACACCTTC.

This chain links TRBV3-1 (or the pseudogene TRBV3-2) with TRBJ2-3, with 7 bases lining up with TRBD2. The germline V gene encodes CDR1 LGHDT and CDR2 YNNKEL (reference sequence). The CDR3 has 18 residues. Germline trimming cut 4 bases from V and 0 bases from J; bases unmatched to any gene: 13. CDR3 protein: CASSPPLLAPESTDTQYF. The CDR3 bases are TGTGCCAGCAGCCCCCCCCTACTAGCGCCCGAAAGCACAGATACGCAGTATTTT.

The chain uses TRBV5-4 and TRBJ1-1; no firm D call. CDR1 and CDR2 (germline): SGHNT, YYREEE (reference sequence). The CDR3 has 13 amino acids. Deletions cut 4 bases from V and 2 bases from J, with 9 bases between. The CDR3 region has the DNA TGTGCCAGCAGCCCCGCGGTCAACACTGAAGCTTTCTTT. Its protein product is CASSPAVNTEAFF.

This chain connects TRBV29-1 to TRBJ2-3; 12 bases match TRBD2. This CDR3 is 13 amino acids long. Germline-derived CDR1 and CDR2 are SQVTM and ANQGSEA. The V gene end was trimmed by 4 bases and the J gene end by 7 bases; junction bases not matched to a gene: 3. The CDR3 sequence: CSVVLAGGYTQYF. The CDR3 DNA reads TGCAGCGTTGTCCTAGCGGGAGGGTATACGCAGTATTTT.

This clone was counted between two and nine times. The rearrangement joins TRBV28 to TRBJ2-7; tentatively, D is TRBD2 (5 bases). Trimming pared 4 bases from V and 6 bases from J, leaving 10 bases between. Germline values: CDR1 MDHEN, CDR2 SYDVKM. The CDR3 length is 12 residues. CDR3 sequence: CASSYSGSEQYF. As DNA, the CDR3 is TGTGCCAGCAGTTATTCGGGGAGCGAGCAGTACTTC.

The rearrangement joins TRBV19 to TRBJ1-4, with 8 bases that match TRBD1. The CDR3 contains 14 residues. Germline CDR1 reads LNHDA; CDR2 reads SQIVND (reference sequence). V lost 5 bases, J lost 8 bases, and 7 bases stayed unmatched. CDR3 in DNA: TGTGCCAGTAGTTTGGGACAGGTTACGGAAAAACTGTTTTTT. This gives the protein CASSLGQVTEKLFF.

This clone was recorded a few times. The CDR3 DNA sequence: TGTGCCAGCAGCTTAGGGAGGCTGTCCTACGAGCAGTACTTC. The encoded protein is CASSLGRLSYEQYF. V usage is TRBV7-8 and J usage is TRBJ2-7; TRBD2 is a possible D gene (5 bases). CDR3 length: 14 residues. From germline, CDR1 is SGHVS and CDR2 FQNEAQ. V lost 1 base to trimming and J lost 1 base, with 8 bases between them.

The gene calls are TRBV30 and TRBJ2-5, with 9 positions matching TRBD1. Per germline, CDR1 GTSNPN and CDR2 SVGIG (reference sequence). CDR3 size: 13 residues. V shed 8 bases and J 5 bases; nucleotides not matched to a gene: 9. Here the CDR3 reads CAGTQGAGETQYF. DNA of the CDR3: TGTGCCGGAACACAGGGGGCCGGGGAGACCCAGTACTTC.

V is TRBV18 and J is TRBJ1-2; weak D call: TRBD1 (6 bases). Germline V gives CDR1 KGHSH, CDR2 LQKENI. V was pared by 3 bases and J by 4 bases, with 15 bases between. The CDR3 runs to 15 residues. The CDR3 nucleotides read TGTGCCAGCTCACCGCGGCGGGGGGACACCTATGGCTACACCTTC. Amino acids: CASSPRRGDTYGYTF.

The V and J genes are TRBV3-1 (or the pseudogene TRBV3-2) and TRBJ1-1, with D perhaps TRBD1 (6 bases). The CDR3 is 13 residues long. The V end was cut by 4 bases, the J end by 0 bases, with 6 bases between. Germline values: CDR1 LGHDT, CDR2 YNNKEL (reference sequence). The CDR3 spells CASSRDMNTEAFF. The CDR3 nucleotides read TGTGCCAGCAGCCGGGACATGAACACTGAAGCTTTCTTT.

This clone was detected a few times. This rearrangement joins TRBV6-5 to TRBJ2-7, with TRBD1 matching over 7 bases. With 6 bases clipped from V and 1 base from J, the junction kept 9 bases outside the gene matches. The CDR3 covers 15 residues. The germline CDR1 and CDR2 sequences are MNHEY and SVGAGI. CDR3 nucleotide sequence: TGTGCCAGCAGGTCTACCGGGACAGCATCCTACGAGCAGTACTTC. Its protein product is CASRSTGTASYEQYF.

This chain connects TRBV3-1 (or the pseudogene TRBV3-2) to TRBJ1-2; D remains ambiguous. This CDR3 has 15 amino acids. CDR1 and CDR2 (germline): LGHDT, YNNKEL (reference sequence). The V end was cut by 1 base, the J end by 0 bases, with 9 bases between. The CDR3: CASSQGGRANYGYTF. The CDR3 DNA follows: TGTGCCAGCAGCCAAGGAGGCCGAGCTAACTATGGCTACACCTTC.

This clone has only a few counts. The V gene is TRBV2, the J gene TRBJ2-2, with a tentative D call TRBD1 (6 bases). V lost 4 bases and J 7 bases, leaving 13 bases between the germline ends. CDR3 size: 14 residues. Looked up from germline, CDR1 is SNHLY and CDR2 is FYNNEI. In DNA, the CDR3 is TGTGCCAGCAGTGGTACAGGGCAGGACGGGGAGCTGTTTTTT. Translated, it gives CASSGTGQDGELFF.

The gene calls are TRBV7-9 and TRBJ2-3; D unclear. The CDR3 has 14 residues. Germline V CDR1 and CDR2: SEHNR, FQNEAQ (reference sequence). V was trimmed by 4 bases and J by 2 bases, leaving 10 bases between them. The CDR3 is CASSSLGSTDTQYF. Written as DNA, the CDR3 is TGTGCCAGCAGCTCTCTAGGATCCACAGATACGCAGTATTTT.

This clone has just one count. The chain links TRBV5-1 to TRBJ1-6; 8 bases are shared with TRBD1. V shed 3 bases and J 7 bases; nucleotides not matched to a gene: 9. The germline V gene has CDR1 SGHRS and CDR2 YFSETQ. The CDR3 is 16 residues long. The CDR3 DNA reads as TGCGCCAGCAGCTCTTCGACAGGGGAGCGCAATTCACCCCTCCACTTT. Translation: CASSSSTGERNSPLHF.

This chain links TRBV30 with TRBJ1-2; a weak D match, TRBD1 (6 bases). The CDR3 is 13 amino acids. Per the germline V gene, CDR1 is GTSNPN and CDR2 is SVGIG (reference sequence). Trimming removed 2 bases from V and 7 bases from J, with 14 bases in between. CDR3 DNA sequence: TGTGCCTGGAGTCCTACAGGGTATCGTGGCTACACCTTC. It translates to CAWSPTGYRGYTF.

V and J are TRBV28 and TRBJ2-7, with a weak D call TRBD1 (5 bases). CDR1 is MDHEN and CDR2 is SYDVKM in the germline V gene. The CDR3 totals 15 residues. V was pared by 6 bases and J by 4 bases, with 19 bases between. CDR3 DNA: TGTGCCAGCAGACGCCGCCCGCAGGGAACTTACGAGCAGTACTTC. Residues: CASRRRPQGTYEQYF.

J is TRBJ2-7 and V is TRBV11-3, with TRBD2 identical over 8 bases. The trim removed 1 base at V and 3 bases at J, leaving 5 bases unmatched. The germline V gene has CDR1 SGHNT and CDR2 YENEEA. The CDR3 has 15 residues. The CDR3 bases are TGTGCCAGCAGCTTAGCATTCACTAGCGGCTACGAGCAGTACTTC. Its protein product is CASSLAFTSGYEQYF. Looking up the rest from reference TRBV11-3 and TRBJ2-7 gives the full variable domain: EAGVVQSPRYKIIEKKQPVAFWCNPISGHNTLYWYLQNLGQGPELLIRYENEEAVDDSQLPKDRFSAERLKGVDSTLKIQPAELGDSAVYLCASSLAFTSGYEQYFGPGTRLTVT.

This clone was found once. CDR3 protein: CASSERTAIGNNEQFF. The CDR3, as DNA: TGTGCCAGCAGTGAACGGACAGCCATTGGGAACAATGAGCAGTTCTTC. The V gene is TRBV25-1, the J gene TRBJ2-1; tentative D call: TRBD1 (6 bases). Trimming took off 2 bases at V and 5 bases at J, with 16 bases between the two ends. This CDR3 spans 16 amino acids. Germline V CDR1 and CDR2: MGHDK, SYGVNS. Complete variable domain (other parts from reference TRBV25-1 and TRBJ2-1): EADIYQTPRYLVIGTGKKITLECSQTMGHDKMYWYQQDPGMELHLIHYSYGVNSTEKGDLSSESTVSRIRTEHFPLTLESARPSHTSQYLCASSERTAIGNNEQFFGPGTRLTVL.

The rearrangement links TRBV30 to TRBJ1-3, with 8 nucleotides matching TRBD1. CDR1 and CDR2 (germline): GTSNPN, SVGIG (reference sequence). V dropped 7 bases and J dropped 4; count of bases not matched to a gene: 18. The CDR3 contains 17 residues. CDR3 residues: CASGGRTTAEVGNTIYF. CDR3 nucleotide sequence: TGTGCCTCAGGGGGCAGGACCACGGCAGAGGTGGGAAACACCATATATTTT.

This chain links TRBV6-5 with TRBJ2-7; D remains ambiguous. Germline CDR1 and CDR2: MNHEY and SVGAGI. CDR3 length: 14 residues. V lost 0 bases and J 4 bases, leaving 10 bases between the germline ends. CDR3 bases: TGTGCCAGCAGTTACTCTCTAGGAGAGTACGAGCAGTACTTC. Protein product: CASSYSLGEYEQYF.

J is TRBJ1-6 and V is TRBV7-2; D possibly corresponds to TRBD1 (5 bases). The CDR3 has 13 amino acids. Germline values: CDR1 SGHTA, CDR2 FQGNSA. Trimming took 5 bases from V and 10 from J, leaving 12 bases between them. CDR3 sequence: CASSPAGPSPLHF. Here the CDR3 DNA reads TGTGCCAGCAGCCCCGCGGGGCCATCACCCCTCCACTTT.

This clone was observed a handful of times. The chain employs TRBV2 and TRBJ2-1; 7 nucleotides match TRBD2. There are 15 residues in the CDR3. Trimming took 8 bases from V and 8 from J; bases not matched to a gene: 15. The germline gives CDR1 SNHLY, CDR2 FYNNEI. The CDR3 loop reads CASGGGLKLTDEQFF. CDR3 sequence (DNA): TGTGCCAGCGGGGGGGGACTAAAATTGACCGATGAGCAGTTCTTC.

The CDR3: CASSLLRDGELFF. The CDR3 region has the DNA TGTGCCAGCAGCTTACTCCGGGACGGGGAGCTGTTTTTT. This chain joins TRBV7-3 and TRBJ2-2; D possibly corresponds to TRBD2 (5 bases). The CDR3 is made up of 13 amino acids. The germline V gene encodes CDR1 SGHTA and CDR2 FQGTGA. V was pared by 2 bases and J by 7 bases, with 8 bases between.

V gene TRBV2 combines with J gene TRBJ1-2; possibly TRBD1 for D (6 bases). Per germline, CDR1 SNHLY and CDR2 FYNNEI. V was clipped by 7 bases and J by 4 bases, with 13 bases between them. The length of the CDR3 is 13 residues. The chain's CDR3 is CASKQQGSYGYTF. CDR3 nucleotides: TGTGCCAGCAAACAACAGGGAAGCTATGGCTACACCTTC. Full variable domain (remainder filled in from reference TRBV2 and TRBJ1-2): EPEVTQTPSHQVTQMGQEVILRCVPISNHLYFYWYRQILGQKVEFLVSFYNNEISEKSEIFDDQFSVERPDGSNFTLKIRSTKLEDSAMYFCASKQQGSYGYTFGSGTRLTVV.

V usage is TRBV5-4 and J usage is TRBJ1-4; D uncertain. Germline V gene lookup returns CDR1 SGHNT and CDR2 YYREEE (reference sequence). This CDR3 comprises 15 residues. Trimming pared 0 bases from V and 0 bases from J, leaving 6 bases between. The CDR3 sequence: CASSLAGATNEKLFF. Here the CDR3 DNA reads TGTGCCAGCAGCTTGGCGGGTGCAACTAATGAAAAACTGTTTTTT.